This T cell receptor (beta chain) emerged from a study of blood T cell repertoires in COVID-19. For the study at large: Samples taken during acute and convalescent COVID-19 were collected in the United States, Italy and Spain. PBMCs, B-cell-depleted T cells, or T cells provided the cDNA or gDNA that made up the material.

This clone was seen once. Germline assignment: CDR1 LNHDA and CDR2 SQIVND (reference sequence). This CDR3 is built from 13 residues. V lost 6 bases, J lost 5 bases, and 10 bases lay in between. In the study's own analysis: Quantification of nucleated cells was approximated via reference gene primer amplification. Assay: immunoSEQ multiplex PCR; the TCRdb copy retains only in-frame clones and omits some. D and trimming were read from the DNA, whereas the V and J calls and clone size are those reported in that table. Here the sample spans about 400,000 clones, approximately 88% being singletons. The receptor was derived from a man in his forties with acute or convalescent COVID-19. What was sequenced was peripheral blood. The chain combines TRBV19 with TRBJ2-2; D is perhaps TRBD1 (5 bases). As DNA, the CDR3 is TGTGCCAGTAGGCAGGGTGGAACCGGGGAGCTGTTTTTT. Protein product: CASRQGGTGELFF.